The 2 T cell receptor beta chains below come from one sample, sequenced in a study of monozygotic twins with inflammatory bowel disease. From the 5' RACE reads, TCRdb lists one entry per CDR3 protein and no DNA. Recorded here are roughly 300,000 distinct CDR3 sequences; the top ten clones represent approximately 5.4%. Sample: blood. These receptors came from a human donor with ulcerative colitis or Crohn's disease, or a healthy co-twin of an affected twin (not recorded which).

The CDR3 reads CASSSGGTWNSPLHF. The rearrangement links TRBV7-8 to TRBJ1-6; TCRdb names TRBD1, which stays unverified in the absence of DNA. Germline V gene data show CDR1 as SGHVS and CDR2 as FQNEAQ. This CDR3 has 15 residues. The full variable domain, in which reference TRBV7-8 and TRBJ1-6 provide the parts outside the CDR3, is GAGVSQSPRYKVAKRGQDVALRCDPISGHVSLFWYQQALGQGPEFLTYFQNEAQLDKSGLPSDRFFAERPEGSVSTLKIQRTQQEDSAVYLCASSSGGTWNSPLHFGNGTRLTVT.

The V gene is TRBV5-5, the J gene TRBJ2-3; checking the TCRdb D call of TRBD2 is not possible without DNA. Germline V gene lookup returns CDR1 SGHKS and CDR2 YYEKEE (reference sequence). There are 13 residues in the CDR3. CDR3 region: CASRESLGDTQYF.